This T cell receptor beta chain was obtained from a study of T cell repertoires in cytomegalovirus infection. Study overall: From public TCR beta signatures came an indication of both CMV infection and matching HLA type.

General observations from the study: Ex vivo, HLA-C-restricted CMV-specific TCR beta clonotypes prevailed over the rest of the response. Cumulative frequency of public TCR beta families picked out carriers of CMV plus the relevant HLA.

In the case of this clonotype: The antigen is not known.

This CDR3 has 15 amino acids. The V gene's germline CDR1 is LNHNV and CDR2 YYDKDF (reference sequence). V lost 1 base and J lost 2; bases outside the gene matches: 2. TCRdb ran MiXCR on the reads and lists one entry per CDR3 protein. The sample lists about 740,000 distinct CDR3 sequences; less than 40% were seen once. The V and J genes are TRBV15 and TRBJ1-5; TRBD1 matches at 7 bases. Sequenced input: PBMCs. The receptor's source is a human donor in good health (CMV status not recorded). Some clones in this sample may be carry-over from other donors' samples. The CDR3 coding sequence is TGTGCCACCAGCAGAGGGGGGACAGGCAATCAGCCCCAGCATTTT. Residues: CATSRGGTGNQPQHF.